This T cell receptor (beta chain) was sequenced during a study of spatial heterogeneity in lung cancer. MiXCR, run by TCRdb on the 5' RACE reads, gives a single entry per CDR3 protein. The sample has about 27,000 distinct CDR3 sequences, 5.4% seen once. This clonotype was recorded many times. Its target is unknown. Time point noted: blood at routine non-recurrence follow-up after resection. No cell sorting; template was whole RNA from tumor, lung tissue or PBMC. Study results and limitations: At tumor resection, ubiquitous expanded TCRs were detected in blood more often than later.

This CDR3 has 15 amino acids. Germline lookup yields CDR1 DFQATT and CDR2 SNEGSKA (reference sequence). V was trimmed by 1 base and J by 5 bases, leaving 16 bases between them. This chain connects TRBV20-1 to TRBJ2-3; the D gene is possibly TRBD2 (5 bases). The sequences come from PBMCs, collected at follow-up. The source of this sequence is a female donor with early-stage non-small cell lung cancer. The CDR3 DNA follows: TGCAGTGCTAGAGGCCCAACGAGGGCCCGAGATACGCAGTATTTT. It yields the protein CSARGPTRARDTQYF.